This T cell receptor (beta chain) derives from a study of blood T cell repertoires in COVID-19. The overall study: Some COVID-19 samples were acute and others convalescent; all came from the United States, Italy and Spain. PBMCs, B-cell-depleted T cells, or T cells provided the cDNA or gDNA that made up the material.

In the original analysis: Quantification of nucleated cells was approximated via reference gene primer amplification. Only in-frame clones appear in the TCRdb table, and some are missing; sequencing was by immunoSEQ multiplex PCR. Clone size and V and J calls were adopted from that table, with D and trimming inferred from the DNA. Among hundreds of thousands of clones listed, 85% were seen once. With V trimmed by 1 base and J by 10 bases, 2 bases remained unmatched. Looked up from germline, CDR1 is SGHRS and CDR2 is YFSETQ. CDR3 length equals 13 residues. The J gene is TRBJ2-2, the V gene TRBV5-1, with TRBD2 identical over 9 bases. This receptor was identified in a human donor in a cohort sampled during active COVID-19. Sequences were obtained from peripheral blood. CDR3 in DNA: TGCGCCAGCAGCTTGTTAGCGGGGGAGGAGCTGTTTTTT. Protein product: CASSLLAGEELFF.